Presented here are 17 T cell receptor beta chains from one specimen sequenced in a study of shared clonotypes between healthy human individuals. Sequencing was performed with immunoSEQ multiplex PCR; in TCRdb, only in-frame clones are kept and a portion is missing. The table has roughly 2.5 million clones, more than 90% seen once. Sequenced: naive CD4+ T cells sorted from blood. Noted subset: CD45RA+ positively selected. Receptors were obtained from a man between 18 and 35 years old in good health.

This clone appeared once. The CDR3 region is CSVDTGSRELFF. The CDR3 bases are TGCAGCGTTGATACAGGGTCCAGGGAACTGTTTTTT. The chain uses TRBV29-1 and TRBJ1-4, with TRBD1 as a possible D gene (6 bases). The CDR3 has 12 amino acids. The germline CDR1 and CDR2 sequences are SQVTM and ANQGSEA. V lost 3 bases to trimming and J lost 12 bases, with 14 bases between them.

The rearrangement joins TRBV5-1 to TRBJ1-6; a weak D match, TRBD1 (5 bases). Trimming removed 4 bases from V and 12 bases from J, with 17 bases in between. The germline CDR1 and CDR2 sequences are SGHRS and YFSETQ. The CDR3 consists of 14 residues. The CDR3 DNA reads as TGCGCCAGCAGCAACGGGACGTATGCCCGACCCCTCCACTTT. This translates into CASSNGTYARPLHF. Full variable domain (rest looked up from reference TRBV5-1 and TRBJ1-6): KAGVTQTPRYLIKTRGQQVTLSCSPISGHRSVSWYQQTPGQGLQFLFEYFSETQRNKGNFPGRFSGRQFSNSRSEMNVSTLELGDSALYLCASSNGTYARPLHFGNGTRLTVT.

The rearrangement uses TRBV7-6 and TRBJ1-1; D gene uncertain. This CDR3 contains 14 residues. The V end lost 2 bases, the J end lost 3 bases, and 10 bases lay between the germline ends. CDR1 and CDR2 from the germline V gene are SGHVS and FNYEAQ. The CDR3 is CASSLSGTDTEAFF. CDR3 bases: TGTGCCAGCAGCTTATCGGGTACCGACACTGAAGCTTTCTTT.

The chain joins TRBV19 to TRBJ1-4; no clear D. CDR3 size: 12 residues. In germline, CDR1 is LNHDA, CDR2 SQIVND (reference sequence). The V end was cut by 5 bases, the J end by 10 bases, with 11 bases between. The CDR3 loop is CASSPTALKLFF. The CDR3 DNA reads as TGTGCCAGTAGTCCGACGGCCCTAAAACTGTTTTTT.

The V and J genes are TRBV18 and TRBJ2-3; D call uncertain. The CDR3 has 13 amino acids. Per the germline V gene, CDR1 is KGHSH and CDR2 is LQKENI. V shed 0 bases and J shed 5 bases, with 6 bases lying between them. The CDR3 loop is CASSPPNQDTQYF. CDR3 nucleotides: TGTGCCAGCTCACCACCGAACCAAGATACGCAGTATTTT. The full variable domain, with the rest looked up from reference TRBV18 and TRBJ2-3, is NAGVMQNPRHLVRRRGQEARLRCSPMKGHSHVYWYRQLPEEGLKFMVYLQKENIIDESGMPKERFSAEFPKEGPSILRIQQVVRGDSAAYFCASSPPNQDTQYFGPGTRLTVL.

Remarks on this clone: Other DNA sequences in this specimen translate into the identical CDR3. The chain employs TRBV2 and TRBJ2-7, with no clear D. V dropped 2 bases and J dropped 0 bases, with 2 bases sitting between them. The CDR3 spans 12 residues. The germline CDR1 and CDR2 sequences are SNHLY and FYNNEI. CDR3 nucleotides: TGTGCCAGCAGTGAACCCTCCTACGAGCAGTACTTC. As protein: CASSEPSYEQYF. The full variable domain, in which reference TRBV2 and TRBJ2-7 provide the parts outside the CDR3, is EPEVTQTPSHQVTQMGQEVILRCVPISNHLYFYWYRQILGQKVEFLVSFYNNEISEKSEIFDDQFSVERPDGSNFTLKIRSTKLEDSAMYFCASSEPSYEQYFGPGTRLTVT.

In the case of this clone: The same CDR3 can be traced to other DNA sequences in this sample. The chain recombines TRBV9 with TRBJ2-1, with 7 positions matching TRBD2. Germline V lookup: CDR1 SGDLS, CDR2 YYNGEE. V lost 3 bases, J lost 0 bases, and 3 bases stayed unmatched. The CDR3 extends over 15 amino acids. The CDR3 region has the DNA TGTGCCAGCAGCGGGGGCGGGAGCTCCTACAATGAGCAGTTCTTC. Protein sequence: CASSGGGSSYNEQFF.

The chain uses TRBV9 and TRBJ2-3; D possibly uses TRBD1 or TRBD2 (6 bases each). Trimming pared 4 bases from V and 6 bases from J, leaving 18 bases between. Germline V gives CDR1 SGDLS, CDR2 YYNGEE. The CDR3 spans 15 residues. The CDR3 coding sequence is TGTGCCAGCAGCCCTCGCGGAGGGGGATCGGATACGCAGTATTTT. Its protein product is CASSPRGGGSDTQYF.

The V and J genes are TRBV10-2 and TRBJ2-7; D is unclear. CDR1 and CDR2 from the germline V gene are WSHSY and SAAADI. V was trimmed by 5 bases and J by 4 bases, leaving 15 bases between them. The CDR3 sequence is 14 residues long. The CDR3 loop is CASSIGLGAYEQYF. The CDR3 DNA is TGCGCCAGCAGTATTGGCCTCGGAGCTTACGAGCAGTACTTC.

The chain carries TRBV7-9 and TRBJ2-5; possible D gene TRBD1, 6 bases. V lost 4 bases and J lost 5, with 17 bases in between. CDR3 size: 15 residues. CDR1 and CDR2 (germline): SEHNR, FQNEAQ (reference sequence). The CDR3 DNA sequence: TGTGCCAGCAGCTCAGACAGGAGAGGGAGTGAGACCCAGTACTTC. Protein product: CASSSDRRGSETQYF.

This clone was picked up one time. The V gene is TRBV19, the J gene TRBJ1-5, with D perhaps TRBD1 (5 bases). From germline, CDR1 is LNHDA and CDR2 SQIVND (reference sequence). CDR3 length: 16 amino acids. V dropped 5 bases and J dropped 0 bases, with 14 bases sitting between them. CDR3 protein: CASSLRTLYSNQPQHF. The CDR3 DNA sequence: TGTGCCAGTAGTCTTCGGACACTCTATAGCAATCAGCCCCAGCATTTT.

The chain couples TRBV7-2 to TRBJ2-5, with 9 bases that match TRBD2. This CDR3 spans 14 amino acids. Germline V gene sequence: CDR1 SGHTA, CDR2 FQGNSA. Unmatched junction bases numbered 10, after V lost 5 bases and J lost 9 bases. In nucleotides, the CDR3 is TGTGCCAGCAGCACTAGCGGGCAGGTCCAGTCCCAGTACTTC. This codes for CASSTSGQVQSQYF. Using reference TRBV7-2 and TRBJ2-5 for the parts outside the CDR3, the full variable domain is GAGVSQSPSNKVTEKGKDVELRCDPISGHTALYWYRQSLGQGLEFLIYFQGNSAPDKSGLPSDRFSAERTGGSVSTLTIQRTQQEDSAVYLCASSTSGQVQSQYFGPGTRLLVL.

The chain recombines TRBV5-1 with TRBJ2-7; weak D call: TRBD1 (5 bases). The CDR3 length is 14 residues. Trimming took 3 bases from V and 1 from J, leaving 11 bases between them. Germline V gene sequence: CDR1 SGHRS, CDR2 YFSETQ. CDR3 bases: TGCGCCAGCAGCTCGATCCAGGGTTCCTACGAGCAGTACTTC. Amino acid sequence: CASSSIQGSYEQYF.

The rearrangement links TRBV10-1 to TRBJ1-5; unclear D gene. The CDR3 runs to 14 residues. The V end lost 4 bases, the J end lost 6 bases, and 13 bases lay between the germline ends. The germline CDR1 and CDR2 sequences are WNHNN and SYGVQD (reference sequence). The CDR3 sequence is CASSGGEAGQPQHF. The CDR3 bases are TGCGCCAGCAGTGGCGGGGAGGCAGGTCAGCCCCAGCATTTT.

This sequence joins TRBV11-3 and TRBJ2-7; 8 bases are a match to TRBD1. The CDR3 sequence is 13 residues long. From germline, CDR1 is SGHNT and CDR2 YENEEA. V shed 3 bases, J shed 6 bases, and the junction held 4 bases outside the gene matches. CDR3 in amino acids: CASSLAGTGEQYF. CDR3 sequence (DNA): TGTGCCAGCAGCTTGGCCGGGACAGGCGAGCAGTACTTC.

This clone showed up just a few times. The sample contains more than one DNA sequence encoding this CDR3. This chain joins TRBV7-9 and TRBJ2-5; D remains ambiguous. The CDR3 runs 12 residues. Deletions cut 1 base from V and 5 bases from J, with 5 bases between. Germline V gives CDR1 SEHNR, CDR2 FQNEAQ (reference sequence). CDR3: CASSLVGETQYF. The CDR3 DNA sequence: TGTGCCAGCAGCTTAGTGGGTGAGACCCAGTACTTC.

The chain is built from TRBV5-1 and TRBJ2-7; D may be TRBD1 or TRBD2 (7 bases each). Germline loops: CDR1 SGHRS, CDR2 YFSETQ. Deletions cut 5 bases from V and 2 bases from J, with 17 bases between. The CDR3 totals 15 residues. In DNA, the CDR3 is TGCGCCAGCAGAGGGGGGGACAGCAACACCTACGAGCAGTACTTC. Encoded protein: CASRGGDSNTYEQYF.